The following is a TCR beta chain sequence with its context. Its antigen is as yet unknown. Data came from immunoSEQ multiplex PCR; TCRdb stores just in-frame clones and leaves some out. The sample holds some 1,200 clones; roughly two fifths are singletons and the top ten take 18%. The data originate from a study of CXCR4 blockade with PD-1 therapy in pancreatic cancer. No neoadjuvant therapy was given before resection to the patients supplying these archived tumor blocks. Findings of the study overall: Sequencing covered TCRbeta chains only, not alpha chains. Frequent tumor clones were encoded by many distinct rearrangements, suggesting shared antigens. Intratumoral clonality (mean roughly 0.14) exceeded healthy blood (about 0.05) but did not track survival.

The germline V and J ends were trimmed by 5 bases and 6 bases, with 11 bases remaining between them. The CDR3 has 13 amino acids. The germline CDR1 and CDR2 sequences are SGHVT and SQSDAQ. Sequencing used tumor tissue. The V gene is TRBV7-4, the J gene TRBJ1-5; D may be TRBD1 (5 bases). The source of this sequence is a human donor with pancreatic ductal adenocarcinoma. In DNA, the CDR3 is TGTGCCAGCAGCCCGGAGGGGTTTCAGCCCCAGCATTTT. Protein: CASSPEGFQPQHF.